What follows describes a single T cell receptor (beta chain). Its antigen remains unknown. One entry per CDR3 protein, called by TCRdb with MiXCR from the 5' RACE reads. Counted here are approximately 110,000 distinct CDR3 sequences, around a fifth occurring once; the ten biggest clones make up approximately 3%. Trimming pared 4 bases from V and 0 bases from J, leaving 19 bases between. The CDR3 runs 17 residues. CDR1 MGHRA and CDR2 YSYEKL come from the germline V gene. This entry comes from a study of human T cells and chemical hapten exposure. Study-wide results and caveats: TCRs exceeding 1 in 1000 frequency stayed unchanged with DPC sensitization.

The template was total RNA from unfractionated whole blood. This TCR derives from a human donor in good health. This chain uses TRBV4-1 with TRBJ2-7; tentative D call: TRBD1 (7 bases). As DNA, the CDR3 is TGCGCCAGCAGCCGAGGAGGAGGGGGCGGATACTCCTACGAGCAGTACTTC. This gives the protein CASSRGGGGGYSYEQYF.